These T cell receptor beta chains were read from a single sample in a study of cytomegalovirus exposure and HLA in healthy donors. Sequencing was performed with immunoSEQ multiplex PCR; in TCRdb, only in-frame clones are kept and a portion is missing. The repertoire consists of about 130,000 clones, with around 68% occurring once and the leading ten covering 4%. The sample taken for sequencing was PBMCs. Receptors originate from a man in his forties in good health and CMV-seropositive. Both conserved end residues are part of each CDR3. A D gene is named only where the DNA matches it firmly. Size is omitted from some rows. Given values are once, few, many or a class for expanded clones.

d_call j_call clone_size v_call cdr3_aa cdr3_nt
TRBD1 TRBJ1-1 . TRBV9 CASSVAIGTGQNTEAFF TGTGCCAGCAGCGTAGCTATCGGGACAGGACAGAACACTGAAGCTTTCTTT
TRBD1 TRBJ1-4 few TRBV2 CASIQGFNEKLFF TGTGCCAGCATACAGGGGTTCAATGAAAAACTGTTTTTT
. TRBJ1-6 . TRBV13 CASSSAGNPLHF TGTGCCAGCAGCTCCGCCGGGAATCCCCTCCACTTT
. TRBJ1-1 . TRBV6-4 CASSVAGEEAFF TGTGCCAGCAGTGTGGCAGGGGAGGAAGCTTTCTTT
TRBD2 TRBJ2-2 . TRBV6-1 CASSEVGRTGTGELFF TGTGCCAGCAGTGAAGTCGGGAGGACCGGCACCGGGGAGCTGTTTTTT
. TRBJ2-4 . TRBV11-3 CASSSQENIQYF TGTGCCAGCAGCTCACAGGAAAACATTCAGTACTTC
. TRBJ2-1 . TRBV7-9 CASSPQQGRYNEQFF TGTGCCAGCAGCCCCCAGCAGGGTCGGTACAATGAGCAGTTCTTC
. TRBJ1-5 . TRBV9 CASSVDTGRGNQPQHF TGTGCCAGCAGCGTAGATACAGGAAGAGGCAATCAGCCCCAGCATTTT
. TRBJ2-7 . TRBV7-2 CASSENTGSYEQYF TGTGCCAGCAGCGAGAATACAGGGAGCTACGAGCAGTACTTC
. TRBJ1-5 . TRBV18 CASSPDGSNQPQHF TGTGCCAGCTCACCAGACGGGAGCAATCAGCCCCAGCATTTT
. TRBJ2-3 . TRBV13 CASSRGILAADTQYF TGTGCCAGCAGCCGAGGGATCTTAGCGGCAGATACGCAGTATTTT
TRBD1 TRBJ2-2 . TRBV6-1 CASSRDRGTGELFF TGTGCCAGCAGCCGGGACAGGGGCACCGGGGAGCTGTTTTTT
. TRBJ2-6 few TRBV6-1 CASSEVLANSGANVLTF TGTGCCAGCAGTGAAGTGCTAGCTAACTCTGGGGCCAACGTCCTGACTTTC
. TRBJ2-7 once TRBV7-2 CASSLARTGEQYF TGTGCCAGCAGCTTAGCGCGAACGGGAGAGCAGTACTTC
. TRBJ2-1 few TRBV12-5 CASAQDHNEQFF TGTGCTAGTGCCCAGGATCACAATGAGCAGTTCTTC
. TRBJ2-2 . TRBV7-9 CASSNTGLANTGELFF TGTGCCAGCAGCAACACCGGACTGGCGAACACCGGGGAGCTGTTTTTT
. TRBJ2-2 . TRBV4-2 CASSPRDKTGELFF TGTGCCAGCAGCCCCCGGGACAAGACCGGGGAGCTGTTTTTT
TRBD1 TRBJ2-5 . TRBV7-2 CASSLAGTGVLKTQYF TGTGCCAGCAGCCTTGCTGGGACAGGGGTCTTGAAGACCCAGTACTTC
TRBD2 TRBJ2-1 . TRBV6-4 CASTLIAGGDNEQFF TGTGCCAGCACCCTTATAGCGGGAGGAGACAATGAGCAGTTCTTC
TRBD1 TRBJ1-2 . TRBV19 CASSVSGQGNYGYTF TGTGCCAGTAGTGTGTCCGGACAGGGTAACTATGGCTACACCTTC
TRBD1 TRBJ1-1 . TRBV6-6 CASIIVQGGTEAFF TGTGCCAGCATTATCGTACAGGGGGGCACTGAAGCTTTCTTT
TRBD1 TRBJ1-1 . TRBV6-1 CASSDKQGAWNTEAFF TGTGCCAGCAGTGATAAACAGGGGGCGTGGAACACTGAAGCTTTCTTT
TRBD1 TRBJ2-1 . TRBV27 CASSLMVGTGGGNEQFF TGTGCCAGCAGTTTAATGGTAGGGACAGGGGGCGGAAATGAGCAGTTCTTC
. TRBJ2-7 once TRBV10-3 CAISEKAGNEQYF TGTGCCATCAGTGAGAAGGCGGGAAACGAGCAGTACTTC
. TRBJ2-7 few TRBV2 CASSEDVGAYEQYF TGTGCCAGCAGTGAAGACGTGGGAGCCTACGAGCAGTACTTC
TRBD2 TRBJ2-5 . TRBV14 CASSQFTSGGETQYF TGTGCCAGCAGCCAATTTACTAGCGGAGGAGAGACCCAGTACTTC
TRBD1 TRBJ1-2 . TRBV6-5 CASSYPAGQGSTTF TGTGCCAGCAGTTACCCTGCGGGACAGGGCAGTACCACCTTC
. TRBJ2-1 . TRBV5-4 CASSLGASLNEQFF TGTGCCAGCAGCTTGGGTGCGTCACTAAATGAGCAGTTCTTC
. TRBJ1-1 . TRBV7-2 CASSLNLGMNTEAFF TGTGCCAGCAGCTTAAACCTCGGTATGAACACTGAAGCTTTCTTT
. TRBJ2-5 few TRBV25-1 CASSEFRGRNPQETQYF TGTGCCAGCAGTGAATTCAGGGGCCGAAACCCTCAAGAGACCCAGTACTTC
. TRBJ1-2 . TRBV19 CASSIDLSYGYTF TGTGCCAGTAGTATAGACCTCAGCTATGGCTACACCTTC
. TRBJ1-4 . TRBV6-6 CASSYEGAAGKLFF TGTGCCAGCAGTTACGAAGGGGCGGCGGGGAAACTGTTTTTT